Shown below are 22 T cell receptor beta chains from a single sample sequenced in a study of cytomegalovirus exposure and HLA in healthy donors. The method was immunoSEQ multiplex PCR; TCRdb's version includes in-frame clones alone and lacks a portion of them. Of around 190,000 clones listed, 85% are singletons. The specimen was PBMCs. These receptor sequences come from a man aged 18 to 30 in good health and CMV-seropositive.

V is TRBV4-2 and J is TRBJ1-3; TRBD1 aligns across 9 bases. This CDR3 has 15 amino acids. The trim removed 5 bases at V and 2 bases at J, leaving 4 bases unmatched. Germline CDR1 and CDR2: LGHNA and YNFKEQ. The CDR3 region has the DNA TGTGCCAGCAGCGCGGGGGACAGGGCTGGAAACACCATATATTTT. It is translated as CASSAGDRAGNTIYF.

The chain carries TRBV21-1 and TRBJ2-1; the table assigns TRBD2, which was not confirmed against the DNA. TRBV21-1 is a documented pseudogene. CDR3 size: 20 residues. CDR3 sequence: CASSKDNTGLAGVSYNEQFF. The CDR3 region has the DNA TGTGCCAGCAGCAAAGATAATACGGGACTAGCGGGGGTCTCCTACAATGAGCAGTTCTTC.

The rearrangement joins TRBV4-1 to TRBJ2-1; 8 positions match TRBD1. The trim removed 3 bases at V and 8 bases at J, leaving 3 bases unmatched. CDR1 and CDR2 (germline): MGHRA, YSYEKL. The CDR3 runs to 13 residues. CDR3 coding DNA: TGCGCCAGCAGCCATCAGGGGGCCGATGAGCAGTTCTTC. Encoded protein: CASSHQGADEQFF.

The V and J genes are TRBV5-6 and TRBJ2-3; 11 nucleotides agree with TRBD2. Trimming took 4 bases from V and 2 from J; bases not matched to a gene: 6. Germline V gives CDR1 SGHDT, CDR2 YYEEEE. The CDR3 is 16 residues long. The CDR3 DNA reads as TGTGCCAGCAGCCTATTAGCGGGGGGGGCCACAGATACGCAGTATTTT. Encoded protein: CASSLLAGGATDTQYF. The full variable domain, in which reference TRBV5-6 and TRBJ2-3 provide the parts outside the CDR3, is DAGVTQSPTHLIKTRGQQVTLRCSPKSGHDTVSWYQQALGQGPQFIFQYYEEEERQRGNFPDRFSGHQFPNYSSELNVNALLLGDSALYLCASSLLAGGATDTQYFGPGTRLTVL.

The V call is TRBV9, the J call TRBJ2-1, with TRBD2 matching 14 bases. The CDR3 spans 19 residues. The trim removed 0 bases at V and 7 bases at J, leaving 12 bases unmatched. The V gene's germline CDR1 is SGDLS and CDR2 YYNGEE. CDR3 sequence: CASSVARGGTSGRRNEQFF. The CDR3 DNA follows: TGTGCCAGCAGCGTAGCCCGGGGGGGGACTAGCGGGAGACGGAATGAGCAGTTCTTC.

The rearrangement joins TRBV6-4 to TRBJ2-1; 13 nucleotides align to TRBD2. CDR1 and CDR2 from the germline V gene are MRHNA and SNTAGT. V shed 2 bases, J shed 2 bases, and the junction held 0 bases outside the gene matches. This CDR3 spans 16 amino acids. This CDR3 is CASSDTSGGAYNEQFF. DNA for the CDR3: TGTGCCAGCAGTGACACTAGCGGGGGGGCCTACAATGAGCAGTTCTTC.

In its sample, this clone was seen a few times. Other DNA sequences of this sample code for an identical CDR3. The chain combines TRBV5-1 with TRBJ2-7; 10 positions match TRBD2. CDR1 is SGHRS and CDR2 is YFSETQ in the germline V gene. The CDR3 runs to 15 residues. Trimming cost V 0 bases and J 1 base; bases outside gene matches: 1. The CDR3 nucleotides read TGCGCCAGCAGCTTGGGACTAGCGGGTTCCTACGAGCAGTACTTC. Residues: CASSLGLAGSYEQYF.

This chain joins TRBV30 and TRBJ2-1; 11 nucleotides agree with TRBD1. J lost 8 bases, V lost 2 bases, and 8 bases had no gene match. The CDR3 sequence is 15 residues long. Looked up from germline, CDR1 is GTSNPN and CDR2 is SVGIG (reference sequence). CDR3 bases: TGTGCCTGGAGTAGGGACAGGGGGGATTCCGATGAGCAGTTCTTC. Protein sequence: CAWSRDRGDSDEQFF.

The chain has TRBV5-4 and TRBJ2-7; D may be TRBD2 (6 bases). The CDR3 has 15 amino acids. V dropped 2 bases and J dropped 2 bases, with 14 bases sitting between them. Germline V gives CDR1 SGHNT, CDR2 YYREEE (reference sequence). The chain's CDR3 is CASSFSSGTAYEQYF. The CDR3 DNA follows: TGTGCCAGCAGCTTTTCCTCCGGGACTGCCTACGAGCAGTACTTC.

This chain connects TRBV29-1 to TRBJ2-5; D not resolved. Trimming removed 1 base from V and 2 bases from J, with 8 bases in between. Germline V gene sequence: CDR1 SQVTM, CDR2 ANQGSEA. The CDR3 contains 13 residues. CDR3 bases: TGCAGCGTTGAAGTTGGAGCACAAGAGACCCAGTACTTC. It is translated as CSVEVGAQETQYF. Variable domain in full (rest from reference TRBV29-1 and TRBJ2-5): SAVISQKPSRDICQRGTSLTIQCQVDSQVTMMFWYRQQPGQSLTLIATANQGSEATYESGFVIDKFPISRPNLTFSTLTVSNMSPEDSSIYLCSVEVGAQETQYFGPGTRLLVL.

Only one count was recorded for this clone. The CDR3 nucleotides are TGTGCCAGCGGACAGGGTGTTGCCGGGGAGCTGTTTTTT. Encoded protein: CASGQGVAGELFF. The genes are TRBV9 and TRBJ2-2, with 8 bases that match TRBD1. Germline-derived CDR1 and CDR2 are SGDLS and YYNGEE. This CDR3 comprises 13 residues. Trimming took 7 bases from V and 6 from J; bases not matched to a gene: 5.

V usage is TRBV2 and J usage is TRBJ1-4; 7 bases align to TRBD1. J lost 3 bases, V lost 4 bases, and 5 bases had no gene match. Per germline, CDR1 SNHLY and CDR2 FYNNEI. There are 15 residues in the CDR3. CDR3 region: CASSGWGQPNEKLFF. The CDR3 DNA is TGTGCCAGCAGTGGATGGGGACAGCCTAATGAAAAACTGTTTTTT.

The CDR3 spells CASSPSGRASYNEQFF. CDR3 sequence (DNA): TGTGCCAGCAGCCCGAGCGGGAGGGCGTCCTACAATGAGCAGTTCTTC. The chain uses TRBV7-8 and TRBJ2-1; 10 positions match TRBD2. Germline trimming cut 5 bases from V and 1 base from J; bases unmatched to any gene: 5. CDR1 and CDR2 (germline): SGHVS, FQNEAQ. The length of the CDR3 is 16 residues. The full variable domain, in which reference TRBV7-8 and TRBJ2-1 provide the parts outside the CDR3, is GAGVSQSPRYKVAKRGQDVALRCDPISGHVSLFWYQQALGQGPEFLTYFQNEAQLDKSGLPSDRFFAERPEGSVSTLKIQRTQQEDSAVYLCASSPSGRASYNEQFFGPGTRLTVL.

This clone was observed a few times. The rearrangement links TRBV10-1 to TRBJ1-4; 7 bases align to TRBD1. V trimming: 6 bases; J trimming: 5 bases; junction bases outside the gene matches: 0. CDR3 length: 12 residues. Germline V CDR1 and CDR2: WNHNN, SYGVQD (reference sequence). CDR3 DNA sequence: TGCGCCAGCAGGGGACAGAATGAAAAACTGTTTTTT. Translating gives CASRGQNEKLFF.

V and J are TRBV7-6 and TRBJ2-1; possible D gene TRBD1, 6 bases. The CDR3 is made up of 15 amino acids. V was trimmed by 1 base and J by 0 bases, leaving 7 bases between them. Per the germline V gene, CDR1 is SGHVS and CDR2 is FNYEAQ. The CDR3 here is CASSLEDSSYNEQFF. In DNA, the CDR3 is TGTGCCAGCAGCTTAGAGGACAGCTCCTACAATGAGCAGTTCTTC.

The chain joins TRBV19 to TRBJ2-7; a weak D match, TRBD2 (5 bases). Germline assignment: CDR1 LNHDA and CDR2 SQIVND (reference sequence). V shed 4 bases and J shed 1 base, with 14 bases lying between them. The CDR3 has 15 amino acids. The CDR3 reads CASSKLSSGSYEQYF. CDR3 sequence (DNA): TGTGCCAGTAGTAAACTTTCTTCGGGATCCTACGAGCAGTACTTC. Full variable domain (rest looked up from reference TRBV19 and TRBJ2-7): DGGITQSPKYLFRKEGQNVTLSCEQNLNHDAMYWYRQDPGQGLRLIYYSQIVNDFQKGDIAEGYSVSREKKESFPLTVTSAQKNPTAFYLCASSKLSSGSYEQYFGPGTRLTVT.

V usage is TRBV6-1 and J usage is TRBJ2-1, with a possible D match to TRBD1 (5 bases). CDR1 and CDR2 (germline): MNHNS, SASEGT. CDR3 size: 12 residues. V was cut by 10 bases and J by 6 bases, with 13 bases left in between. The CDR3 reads CATQGGPNEQFF. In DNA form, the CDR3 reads TGTGCCACCCAGGGCGGACCCAATGAGCAGTTCTTC.

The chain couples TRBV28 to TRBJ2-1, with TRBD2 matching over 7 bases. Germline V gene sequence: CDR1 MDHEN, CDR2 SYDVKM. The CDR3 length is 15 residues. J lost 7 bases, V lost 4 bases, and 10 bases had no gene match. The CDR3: CASSWGGTRLNEQFF. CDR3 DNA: TGTGCCAGCAGTTGGGGGGGGACTCGTTTAAATGAGCAGTTCTTC.

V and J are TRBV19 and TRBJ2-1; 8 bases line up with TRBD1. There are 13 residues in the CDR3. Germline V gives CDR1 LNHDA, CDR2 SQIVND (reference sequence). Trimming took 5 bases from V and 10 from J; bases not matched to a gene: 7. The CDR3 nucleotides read TGTGCCAGTAGTCGAGGACAGGGACAGGAGCAGTTCTTC. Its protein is CASSRGQGQEQFF.

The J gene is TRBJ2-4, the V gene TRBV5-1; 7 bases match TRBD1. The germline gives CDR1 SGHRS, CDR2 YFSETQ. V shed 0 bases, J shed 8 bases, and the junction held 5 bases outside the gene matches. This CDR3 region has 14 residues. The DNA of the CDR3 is TGCGCCAGCAGCTTGGGACAGGGCTTAGACATTCAGTACTTC. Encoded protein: CASSLGQGLDIQYF. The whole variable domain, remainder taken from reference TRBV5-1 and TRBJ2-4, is KAGVTQTPRYLIKTRGQQVTLSCSPISGHRSVSWYQQTPGQGLQFLFEYFSETQRNKGNFPGRFSGRQFSNSRSEMNVSTLELGDSALYLCASSLGQGLDIQYFGAGTRLSVL.

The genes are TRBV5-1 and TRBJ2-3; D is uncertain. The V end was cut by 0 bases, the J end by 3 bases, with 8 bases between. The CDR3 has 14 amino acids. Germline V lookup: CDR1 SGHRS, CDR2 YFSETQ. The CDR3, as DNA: TGCGCCAGCAGCTTGGGGGCCCCAACAGATACGCAGTATTTT. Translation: CASSLGAPTDTQYF.

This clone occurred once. The chain's CDR3 is CASSFYPEAEAFF. CDR3 in DNA: TGTGCCAGCAGCTTCTACCCCGAGGCTGAAGCTTTCTTT. The chain recombines TRBV7-2 with TRBJ1-1; D uncertain. Trimming removed 3 bases from V and 6 bases from J, with 11 bases in between. There are 13 residues in the CDR3. Germline CDR1 SGHTA, CDR2 FQGNSA.